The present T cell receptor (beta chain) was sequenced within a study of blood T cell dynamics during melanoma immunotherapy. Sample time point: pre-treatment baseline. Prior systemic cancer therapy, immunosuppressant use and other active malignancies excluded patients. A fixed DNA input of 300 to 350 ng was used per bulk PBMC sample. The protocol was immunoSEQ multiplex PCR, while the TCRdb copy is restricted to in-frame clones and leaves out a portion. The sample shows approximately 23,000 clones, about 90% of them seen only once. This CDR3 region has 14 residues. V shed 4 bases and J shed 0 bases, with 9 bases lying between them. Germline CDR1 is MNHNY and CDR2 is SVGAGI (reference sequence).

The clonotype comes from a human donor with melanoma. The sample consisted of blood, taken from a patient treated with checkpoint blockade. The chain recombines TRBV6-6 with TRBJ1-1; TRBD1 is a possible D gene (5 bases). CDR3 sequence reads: CASSWQGMNTEAFF. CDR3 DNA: TGTGCCAGCAGTTGGCAGGGAATGAACACTGAAGCTTTCTTT.